One T cell receptor (beta chain) is described in this entry. Its antigen remains unidentified. These data are taken from a study of cytomegalovirus exposure and HLA in healthy donors. Primers for the PCR totalled 60 Vbeta and 13 Jbeta. The repertoire was sequenced with immunoSEQ multiplex PCR; TCRdb's copy has only in-frame clones and lacks some. Of approximately 140,000 clones in the sample, less than 85% were seen once. Study-wide results and limits: Later analysis suggested links between common viral pathogens and several top significant clusters.

The V gene's germline CDR1 is SGHDT and CDR2 YYEEEE. The CDR3 covers 14 residues. V lost 0 bases to trimming and J lost 5 bases, with 11 bases between them. The sample comprised PBMCs. The clonotype originates from a middle-aged man in good health and CMV-seropositive. V usage is TRBV5-6 and J usage is TRBJ1-1; D uncertain. In DNA form, the CDR3 reads TGTGCCAGCAGCTTGGTTGGGGAGTATACTGAAGCTTTCTTT. It encodes CASSLVGEYTEAFF.